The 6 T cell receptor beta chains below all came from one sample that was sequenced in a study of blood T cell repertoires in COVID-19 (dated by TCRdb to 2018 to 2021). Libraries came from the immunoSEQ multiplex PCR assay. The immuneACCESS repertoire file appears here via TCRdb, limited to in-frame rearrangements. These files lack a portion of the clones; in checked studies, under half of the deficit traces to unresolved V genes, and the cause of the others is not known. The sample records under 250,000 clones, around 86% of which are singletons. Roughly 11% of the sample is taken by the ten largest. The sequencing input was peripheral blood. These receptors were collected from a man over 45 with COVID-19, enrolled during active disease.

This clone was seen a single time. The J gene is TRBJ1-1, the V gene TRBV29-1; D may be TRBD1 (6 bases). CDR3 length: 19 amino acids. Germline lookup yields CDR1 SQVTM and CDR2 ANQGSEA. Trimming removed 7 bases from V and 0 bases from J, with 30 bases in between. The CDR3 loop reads CSALSRRAGVHPMNTEAFF. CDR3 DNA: TGCAGCGCCTTGTCCCGCCGGGCAGGGGTCCACCCTATGAACACTGAAGCTTTCTTT.

Here the CDR3 reads CASSELLAGDPYNEQFF. The CDR3 region has the DNA TGTGCCAGCAGTGAACTACTAGCGGGGGATCCTTACAATGAGCAGTTCTTC. This chain uses TRBV6-1 with TRBJ2-1; 11 nucleotides line up with TRBD2. The CDR3 runs 17 residues. From germline, CDR1 is MNHNS and CDR2 SASEGT. Trimming removed 2 bases from V and 4 bases from J; junction bases left unmatched: 7.

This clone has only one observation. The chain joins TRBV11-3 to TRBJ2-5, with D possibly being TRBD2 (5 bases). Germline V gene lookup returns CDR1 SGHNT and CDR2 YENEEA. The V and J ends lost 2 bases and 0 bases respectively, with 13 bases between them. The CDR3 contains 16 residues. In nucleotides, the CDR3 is TGTGCCAGCAGCTTAATGGGTCCCGGGAACCAAGAGACCCAGTACTTC. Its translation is CASSLMGPGNQETQYF. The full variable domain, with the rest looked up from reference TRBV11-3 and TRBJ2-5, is EAGVVQSPRYKIIEKKQPVAFWCNPISGHNTLYWYLQNLGQGPELLIRYENEEAVDDSQLPKDRFSAERLKGVDSTLKIQPAELGDSAVYLCASSLMGPGNQETQYFGPGTRLLVL.

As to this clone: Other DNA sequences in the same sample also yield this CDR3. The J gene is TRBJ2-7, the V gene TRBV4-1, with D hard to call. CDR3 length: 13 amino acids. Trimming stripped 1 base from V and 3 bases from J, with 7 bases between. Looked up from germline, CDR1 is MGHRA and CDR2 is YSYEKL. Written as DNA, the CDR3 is TGCGCCAGCAGCCAAGGCAGAAACTACGAGCAGTACTTC. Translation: CASSQGRNYEQYF.

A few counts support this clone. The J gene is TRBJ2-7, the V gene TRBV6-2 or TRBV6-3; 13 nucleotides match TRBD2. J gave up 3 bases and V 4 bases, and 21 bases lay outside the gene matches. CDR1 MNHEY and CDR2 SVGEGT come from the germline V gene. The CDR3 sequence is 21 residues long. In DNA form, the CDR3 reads TGTGCCAGCAGTTCGCTACTGATTCGGACTAGCGGGAGAAGTTCAGGCTACGAGCAGTACTTC. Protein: CASSSLLIRTSGRSSGYEQYF.

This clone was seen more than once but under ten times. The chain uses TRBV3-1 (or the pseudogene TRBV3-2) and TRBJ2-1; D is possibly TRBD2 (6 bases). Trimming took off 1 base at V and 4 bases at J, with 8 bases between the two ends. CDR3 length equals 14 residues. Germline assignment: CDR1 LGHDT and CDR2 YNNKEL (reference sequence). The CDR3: CASSQVGGYNEQFF. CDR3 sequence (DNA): TGTGCCAGCAGCCAAGTGGGAGGTTACAATGAGCAGTTCTTC.